A single sample gave rise to the 8 T cell receptor beta chains below, sequenced in a study of cytomegalovirus exposure and HLA in healthy donors. The PCR ran on 60 Vbeta and 13 Jbeta primers. Assay: immunoSEQ multiplex PCR; the TCRdb copy retains only in-frame clones and omits some. The data hold under 150,000 clones, with roughly 85% observed a single time. The sequenced sample consisted of PBMCs. The receptor set was obtained from a man aged 35 to 55 in good health and CMV-seronegative.

The rearrangement joins TRBV5-1 to TRBJ2-7; 8 nucleotides align to TRBD1. Unmatched junction bases numbered 3, after V lost 1 base and J lost 3 bases. The CDR3 totals 14 residues. The germline V gene has CDR1 SGHRS and CDR2 YFSETQ. CDR3 sequence (DNA): TGCGCCAGCAGCTTGTTAGGGACAGGCTACGAGCAGTACTTC. Translation: CASSLLGTGYEQYF.

J is TRBJ1-1 and V is TRBV27; TRBD1 matches 10 bases. The CDR3 sequence is 14 residues long. V gave up 2 bases and J gave up 6 bases; unmatched junction bases: 3. Germline V gives CDR1 MNHEY, CDR2 SMNVEV (reference sequence). The CDR3 nucleotides read TGTGCCAGCAGTTTAAGGGACAGGGGTGCTGAAGCTTTCTTT. The encoded protein is CASSLRDRGAEAFF.

The chain carries TRBV12-1 and TRBJ2-7; TRBD1 is taken as the D call from the table, unchecked against the DNA. TRBV12-1 is designated a pseudogene. The CDR3 totals 12 residues. Written as DNA, the CDR3 is TGTGCCTGCTCTTACAGGGAAGGCGAGCAGTACTTC. It encodes CACSYREGEQYF.

This chain links TRBV28 with TRBJ2-6; D might be TRBD1 (5 bases). The CDR3 loop spans 18 amino acids. Per the germline V gene, CDR1 is MDHEN and CDR2 is SYDVKM. With 1 base removed from V and 2 bases from J, the gap between germline ends came to 15 bases. CDR3 amino acids: CASSLFRQGIAGANVLTF. The CDR3 DNA follows: TGTGCCAGCAGTTTATTCCGGCAGGGTATAGCTGGGGCCAACGTCCTGACTTTC.

The V gene is TRBV5-6, the J gene TRBJ1-4; 7 bases align to TRBD1. The CDR3 consists of 13 residues. Germline V gives CDR1 SGHDT, CDR2 YYEEEE. Trimming took 0 bases from V and 7 from J; bases not matched to a gene: 0. DNA for the CDR3: TGTGCCAGCAGCTTGGCAGGGGGTGAAAAACTGTTTTTT. Amino acids: CASSLAGGEKLFF.

The chain employs TRBV19 and TRBJ2-7; D is perhaps TRBD1 (6 bases). Germline assignment: CDR1 LNHDA and CDR2 SQIVND (reference sequence). The V gene lost 6 bases and the J gene lost 0 bases, with 12 bases spanning the gap. This CDR3 has 14 amino acids. Here the CDR3 reads CASSQGRNSYEQYF. The CDR3 DNA reads TGTGCCAGTAGCCAGGGGCGCAACTCCTACGAGCAGTACTTC.

V and J are TRBV27 and TRBJ1-2; 8 positions agree with TRBD1. CDR1 and CDR2 from the germline V gene are MNHEY and SMNVEV (reference sequence). The CDR3 is 15 amino acids. V lost 5 bases and J lost 3; bases outside the gene matches: 8. As DNA, the CDR3 is TGTGCCAGCAGTCTCCTTCAGGGGGCGGACTATGGCTACACCTTC. It yields the protein CASSLLQGADYGYTF.

CDR3 amino acids: CGNESGASYEQYF. The CDR3 DNA sequence: TGCGGGAACGAGAGCGGAGCCTCCTACGAGCAGTACTTC. The chain is built from TRBV21-1 and TRBJ2-7; TRBD2 reflects the table's D call only, with no check against the DNA. TRBV21-1 is noted as a pseudogene. The CDR3 has 13 residues.